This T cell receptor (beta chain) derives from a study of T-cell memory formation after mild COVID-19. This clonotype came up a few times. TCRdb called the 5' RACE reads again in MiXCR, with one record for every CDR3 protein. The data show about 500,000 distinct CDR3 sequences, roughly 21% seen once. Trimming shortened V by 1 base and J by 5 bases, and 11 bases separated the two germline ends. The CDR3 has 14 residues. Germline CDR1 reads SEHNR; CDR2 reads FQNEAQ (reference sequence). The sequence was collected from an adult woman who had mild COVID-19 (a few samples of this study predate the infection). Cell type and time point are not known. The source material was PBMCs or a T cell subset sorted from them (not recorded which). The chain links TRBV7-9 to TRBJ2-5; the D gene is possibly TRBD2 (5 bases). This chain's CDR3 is CASSLVGSGETQYF. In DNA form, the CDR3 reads TGTGCCAGCAGCTTAGTGGGGAGTGGGGAGACCCAGTACTTC.